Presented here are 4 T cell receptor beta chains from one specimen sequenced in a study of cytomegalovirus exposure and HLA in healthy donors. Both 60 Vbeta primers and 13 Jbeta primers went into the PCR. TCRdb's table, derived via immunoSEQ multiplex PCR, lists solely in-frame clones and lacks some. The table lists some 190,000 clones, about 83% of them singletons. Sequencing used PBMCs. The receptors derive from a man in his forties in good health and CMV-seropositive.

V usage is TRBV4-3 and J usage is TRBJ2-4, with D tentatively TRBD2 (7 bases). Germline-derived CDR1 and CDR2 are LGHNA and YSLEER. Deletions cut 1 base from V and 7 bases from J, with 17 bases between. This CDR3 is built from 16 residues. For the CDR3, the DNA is TGCGCCAGCAGCCAAGTAGGCGGGGGAGGGGGGAACATTCAGTACTTC. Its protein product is CASSQVGGGGGNIQYF.

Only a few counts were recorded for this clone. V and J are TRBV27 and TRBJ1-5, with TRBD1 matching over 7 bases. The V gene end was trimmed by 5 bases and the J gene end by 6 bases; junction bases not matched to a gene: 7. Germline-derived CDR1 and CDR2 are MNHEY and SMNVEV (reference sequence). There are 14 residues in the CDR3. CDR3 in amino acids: CASSPTGRVQPQHF. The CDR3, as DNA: TGTGCCAGCAGTCCGACAGGGAGAGTTCAGCCCCAGCATTTT.

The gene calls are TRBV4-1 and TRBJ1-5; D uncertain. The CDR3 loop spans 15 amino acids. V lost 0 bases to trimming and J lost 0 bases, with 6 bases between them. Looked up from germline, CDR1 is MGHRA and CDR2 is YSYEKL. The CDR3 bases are TGCGCCAGCAGCCAAGATCTGTATAGCAATCAGCCCCAGCATTTT. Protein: CASSQDLYSNQPQHF.

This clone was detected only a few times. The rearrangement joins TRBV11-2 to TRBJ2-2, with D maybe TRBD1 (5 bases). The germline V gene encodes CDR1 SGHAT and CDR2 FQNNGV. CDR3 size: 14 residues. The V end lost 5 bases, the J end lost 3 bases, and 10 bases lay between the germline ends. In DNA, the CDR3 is TGTGCCAGCAGCGAGGACACTTACACCGGGGAGCTGTTTTTT. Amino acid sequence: CASSEDTYTGELFF.